The clone carrying this T cell receptor (beta chain) appeared a few times. Authors' methods: Reference gene primer amplification in the assay estimated nucleated cell counts. Method: immunoSEQ multiplex PCR; TCRdb's copy keeps in-frame clones and lacks some. D and trimming were read from the DNA, whereas the V and J calls and clone size are those reported in that table. The data contain 100,000 to 150,000 clones, about four fifths of them singletons. This sample was included in a study of blood T cell repertoires in COVID-19. Looking at the study overall: The samples span acute and convalescent COVID-19 from the United States, Italy and Spain. In each case, the material was cDNA or gDNA derived from T cells, B-cell-depleted T cells, or PBMCs.

Germline assignment: CDR1 MGHDK and CDR2 SYGVNS. This CDR3 comprises 14 residues. The V gene lost 6 bases and the J gene lost 5 bases, with 16 bases spanning the gap. The clonotype originates from a woman in her fifties or sixties with acute or convalescent COVID-19. Sequenced input: peripheral blood. The V and J genes are TRBV25-1 and TRBJ1-1; no clear D gene. DNA for the CDR3: TGTGCCAGCAGGGGAGCAGTCCCCGGAACTGAAGCTTTCTTT. Its protein product is CASRGAVPGTEAFF.